These T cell receptor beta chains were read from a single sample in a study of blood T cell repertoires in COVID-19. The repertoire was sequenced with immunoSEQ multiplex PCR; TCRdb's copy has only in-frame clones and lacks some. This sample has 25,000 to 35,000 clones, with about 88% found just once. Sequenced sample: peripheral blood. The receptors come from an older man with acute or convalescent COVID-19. CDR3s include the opening cysteine and the closing phenylalanine or tryptophan. The D gene is left open where the match is weak. Clone size is shown for a subset of rows, as once, few, many or a class of expanded clone.

clone_size | j_call | v_call | d_call | cdr3_aa | cdr3_nt
. | TRBJ1-3 | TRBV7-2 | . | CASSLDSHSGNTIYF | TGTGCCAGCAGCTTAGACAGCCACTCTGGAAACACCATATATTTT
. | TRBJ1-3 | TRBV11-2 | TRBD1 | CASSFRDRVGNTIYF | TGTGCCAGCAGCTTCCGGGACAGGGTTGGAAACACCATATATTTT
few | TRBJ1-3 | TRBV25-1 | . | CASRGGEGNTIYF | TGTGCCAGCAGGGGGGGAGAGGGAAACACCATATATTTT
. | TRBJ1-2 | TRBV20-1 | . | CSASQLTGNYGYTF | TGCAGTGCTAGTCAACTCACAGGGAACTATGGCTACACCTTC
. | TRBJ2-7 | TRBV11-3 | . | CASSSSRPPYEQYF | TGTGCCAGCAGCTCTTCCAGGCCCCCCTACGAGCAGTACTTC
few | TRBJ1-5 | TRBV6-5 | TRBD1 | CASSLLRTGEQPQHF | TGTGCCAGCAGTCTATTGAGGACAGGGGAACAGCCCCAGCATTTT
. | TRBJ1-1 | TRBV11-2 | . | CASTEIRGTEAFF | TGTGCCAGCACCGAGATAAGGGGTACTGAAGCTTTCTTT
once | TRBJ2-2 | TRBV7-2 | . | CASSLVYGNTGELFF | TGTGCCAGCAGCTTAGTATACGGGAACACCGGGGAGCTGTTTTTT
. | TRBJ2-3 | TRBV7-2 | TRBD2 | CASSSGTSGKTDTQYF | TGTGCCAGCAGCTCGGGGACTAGCGGGAAAACAGATACGCAGTATTTT
. | TRBJ2-5 | TRBV7-2 | . | CASSSIRAGETQYF | TGTGCCAGCAGCTCGATACGGGCGGGTGAGACCCAGTACTTC
. | TRBJ1-2 | TRBV18 | . | CASSPRQELGYGYTF | TGTGCCAGCTCACCACGACAGGAACTAGGCTATGGCTACACCTTC
. | TRBJ1-1 | TRBV25-1 | TRBD1 | CASFPGQGAMNTEAFF | TGTGCCAGCTTCCCGGGACAGGGGGCCATGAACACTGAAGCTTTCTTT
. | TRBJ1-4 | TRBV4-1 | TRBD1 | CASSPVPGQLNEKLFF | TGCGCCAGCAGCCCGGTCCCGGGACAGCTTAATGAAAAACTGTTTTTT
once | TRBJ1-4 | TRBV18 | . | CASSPLLRHSKNEKLFF | TGTGCCAGCTCACCCCTTCTCAGACACTCAAAAAATGAAAAACTGTTTTTT
. | TRBJ2-3 | TRBV24-1 | . | CATSEAGPTDTQYF | TGTGCCACCAGTGAGGCAGGGCCCACAGATACGCAGTATTTT
. | TRBJ2-7 | TRBV4-2 | . | CASSQVSGVSYEQYF | TGTGCCAGCAGCCAAGTATCGGGAGTTAGCTACGAGCAGTACTTC
. | TRBJ1-4 | TRBV2 | . | CASTWPGSDEKLFF | TGTGCCAGCACCTGGCCCGGGTCTGACGAAAAACTGTTTTTT
. | TRBJ2-1 | TRBV24-1 | TRBD2 | CATSDSGLAGVEQFF | TGTGCCACCAGTGACTCGGGACTAGCGGGAGTGGAGCAGTTCTTC
. | TRBJ2-1 | TRBV11-2 | TRBD2 | CASSPTSGLNEQFF | TGTGCCAGCAGCCCGACTAGCGGACTCAATGAGCAGTTCTTC
. | TRBJ1-5 | TRBV2 | . | CASSESYSNQPQHF | TGTGCCAGCAGTGAAAGCTATAGCAATCAGCCCCAGCATTTT
. | TRBJ2-2 | TRBV7-9 | TRBD1 | CASSLPYGTGGDTGELFF | TGTGCCAGCAGCTTACCGTATGGGACAGGGGGTGACACCGGGGAGCTGTTTTTT
. | TRBJ2-3 | TRBV5-1 | TRBD2 | CASSLGLAGTPTATQYF | TGCGCCAGCAGCTTGGGGTTAGCGGGGACCCCCACAGCTACGCAGTATTTT
. | TRBJ1-2 | TRBV7-2 | . | CASSLSGEGYTF | TGTGCCAGCAGCTTGTCGGGGGAGGGCTACACCTTC
. | TRBJ2-1 | TRBV15 | TRBD2 | CATSRDQSGTYNEQFF | TGTGCCACCAGCAGAGATCAGAGCGGGACCTACAATGAGCAGTTCTTC
. | TRBJ2-7 | TRBV6-5 | TRBD2 | CASSRKGLASYEQYF | TGTGCCAGCAGTCGTAAGGGACTAGCGTCCTACGAGCAGTACTTC
few | TRBJ1-4 | TRBV7-9 | . | CASRKAGVNEKLFF | TGTGCCAGCAGGAAAGCAGGGGTTAATGAAAAACTGTTTTTT
once | TRBJ2-3 | TRBV7-2 | TRBD2 | CASSSQASGRSTDTQYF | TGTGCCAGCAGCTCTCAGGCTAGCGGGAGGAGCACAGATACGCAGTATTTT